A selection of T cell receptor beta chains follows, all from one sample in a study of blood T cell repertoires in COVID-19. Sequencing was performed with immunoSEQ multiplex PCR; in TCRdb, only in-frame clones are kept and a portion is missing. This table has 200,000 to 300,000 clones, about 90% appearing once. What was sequenced was peripheral blood. These receptors were collected from a woman aged 40 to 49 with acute or convalescent COVID-19. Both conserved end residues are part of each CDR3. D genes are given only for firm matches. Rows give clone size only sometimes, using once, few, many, or a class for an expanded clone.

V gene	J gene	clone size	D gene	CDR3 DNA	CDR3 protein
TRBV10-2	TRBJ1-3	NA	TRBD1	TGCGCCAGCAGTGAACAGGGGGCCGGTGGAAACACCATATATTTT	CASSEQGAGGNTIYF
TRBV19	TRBJ2-1	NA	TRBD2	TGTGCCAGTAGTTTTGGGACTAGCGGGGCAAATGAGCAGTTCTTC	CASSFGTSGANEQFF
TRBV5-8	TRBJ1-2	NA	TRBD1	TGTGCCAGCAGCTTGGGACAGGGGGATGACTATGGCTACACCTTC	CASSLGQGDDYGYTF
TRBV2	TRBJ2-3	once	TRBD1	TGTGCCAGCAGCGCAGGGGGACCGTCACGTCCAGATACGCAGTATTTT	CASSAGGPSRPDTQYF
TRBV18	TRBJ2-3	NA	TRBD2	TGTGCCAGCTCAAGGCTAGCGGGGGCCACAGATACGCAGTATTTT	CASSRLAGATDTQYF
TRBV24-1	TRBJ1-2	once	NA	TGTGCCACCAGTGCCACCAGGCTCTATGGCTACACCTTC	CATSATRLYGYTF
TRBV6-1	TRBJ1-5	once	NA	TGTGCCAGCAGTGAAGGGGGCCAGGGGTGGGTTCGGAGCAATCAGCCCCAGCATTTT	CASSEGGQGWVRSNQPQHF
TRBV7-3	TRBJ2-2	NA	TRBD1	TGTGCCAGCAGCCCTACCCCGGGACAGTCGAACACCGGGGAGCTGTTTTTT	CASSPTPGQSNTGELFF
TRBV6-5	TRBJ1-2	NA	NA	TGTGCCAGCAGTCCTCAACCGGAGGCTAACTATGGCTACACCTTC	CASSPQPEANYGYTF
TRBV10-3	TRBJ2-1	NA	TRBD1	TGTGCCATCAGTGAACCCGACAGGGATGAGCAGTTCTTC	CAISEPDRDEQFF
TRBV28	TRBJ1-1	NA	NA	TGTGCCAGCAGGTTGGCGAGCGGTCTGAACACTGAAGCTTTCTTT	CASRLASGLNTEAFF
TRBV24-1	TRBJ2-5	NA	NA	TGTGCCACCAGTGACCCGCTGGCGCAGGAACAAGAGACCCAGTACTTC	CATSDPLAQEQETQYF
TRBV4-1	TRBJ1-2	NA	NA	TGCGCCAGCAGCCAAGATTATTGGACAGACAGCCGGTATATCTATGGCTACACCTTC	CASSQDYWTDSRYIYGYTF
TRBV5-4	TRBJ2-1	NA	TRBD2	TGTGCCAGCAGCTTGTCGACTAGCGGGGTCGCTGAGCAGTTCTTC	CASSLSTSGVAEQFF
TRBV6-5	TRBJ1-2	NA	NA	TGTGCCAGCAGTAGGGCGGAGGGGGGCTACACCTTC	CASSRAEGGYTF
TRBV9	TRBJ1-4	NA	NA	TGTGCCAGCACCAAGGGGGGGGCAACTAATGAAAAACTGTTTTTT	CASTKGGATNEKLFF
TRBV6-5	TRBJ1-1	NA	NA	TGTGCCAGCAGTCCTGTTCGGCAGAACTATGAAGCTTTCTTT	CASSPVRQNYEAFF
TRBV7-9	TRBJ1-1	NA	NA	TGTGCCAGCAGCTTAAATCAGGTGGCTTTCTTT	CASSLNQVAFF
TRBV4-2	TRBJ2-2	few	NA	TGTGCCGCGGAGGGGACCAACACCGGGGAGCTGTTTTTT	CAAEGTNTGELFF
TRBV2	TRBJ2-3	NA	TRBD2	TGTGCCAGCAAGAGACTAGCGGGGGGGCGAGCAGATACGCAGTATTTT	CASKRLAGGRADTQYF
TRBV5-5	TRBJ1-2	NA	NA	TGTGCCAGCAGCTCGGTACAGGGTCTGGGTGGCTACACCTTC	CASSSVQGLGGYTF
TRBV6-1	TRBJ2-3	once	TRBD2	TGTGCCAGCAGTGAACGAGGTGGGGGGGATACAGATACGCAGTATTTT	CASSERGGGDTDTQYF
TRBV5-4	TRBJ1-2	NA	TRBD1	TGTGCCAGCAGCTTGGCTGGGGGACAGGGTAGTGGCTACACCTTC	CASSLAGGQGSGYTF
TRBV5-1	TRBJ1-5	NA	TRBD1	TGCGCCAGCAGCGTGGGACAGGGTAATCAGCCCCAGCATTTT	CASSVGQGNQPQHF
TRBV23-1	TRBJ1-1	NA	NA	TGCGCCAGCACCTCCACTGAAGCTTTCTTT	CASTSTEAFF
TRBV5-5	TRBJ1-1	NA	TRBD1	TGTGCCAGCAGCTTTACGACCGGGACAGTGAACACTGAAGCTTTCTTT	CASSFTTGTVNTEAFF
TRBV11-2	TRBJ1-2	NA	TRBD1	TGTGCCAGCAGCATGACGCCGGACAGGGTCGCCTATGGCTACACCTTC	CASSMTPDRVAYGYTF
TRBV5-1	TRBJ1-2	NA	TRBD1	TGCGCCAGCAGCTCACAGGGGGCCAATGGCTACACCTTC	CASSSQGANGYTF
TRBV4-1	TRBJ1-4	once	NA	TGCGCCAGCAGCCAAGATGGTACTCTAACTAATGAAAAACTGTTTTTT	CASSQDGTLTNEKLFF
TRBV19	TRBJ1-5	NA	NA	TGTGCCAGTTGCCACAGGGAGCTTAGTTCAAATAGCAATCAGCCCCAGCATTTT	CASCHRELSSNSNQPQHF
TRBV11-1	TRBJ1-1	once	NA	TGTGCCAGCAGCACAATGAAGAGGGACACTGAAGCTTTCTTT	CASSTMKRDTEAFF
TRBV5-1	TRBJ1-1	NA	NA	TGCGCCAGCAGCTTCTCGAACACTGAAGCTTTCTTT	CASSFSNTEAFF
TRBV14	TRBJ1-1	NA	NA	TGTGCCAGCAGCCAGTTACGCGGACACATGAACACTGAAGCTTTCTTT	CASSQLRGHMNTEAFF
TRBV7-9	TRBJ1-6	NA	TRBD1	TGTGCCAGCAGCACCGGGACAGGGAATTCACCCCTCCACTTT	CASSTGTGNSPLHF
TRBV15	TRBJ2-5	NA	NA	TGTGCCACCAGCAGAGTGGGCAGGGAAGAGACCCAGTACTTC	CATSRVGREETQYF
TRBV3-1/TRBV3-2	TRBJ1-2	NA	NA	TGTGCCAGCAGCCAGGAGAGCTATGGCTACACCTTC	CASSQESYGYTF
TRBV29-1	TRBJ2-5	NA	NA	TGCAGCGTTCCGTGGGGCGGGACCCAGTACTTC	CSVPWGGTQYF
TRBV5-1	TRBJ1-4	NA	TRBD1	TGCGCCAGCAGTCCGGGCGGGACAGCAAATGAAAAACTGTTTTTT	CASSPGGTANEKLFF
TRBV30	TRBJ1-4	NA	NA	TGTGCCTGGAGCGCCCCCGGCCCTAGAGGGGAAAAACTGTTTTTT	CAWSAPGPRGEKLFF
TRBV9	TRBJ2-1	NA	NA	TGTGCCAGCAGCGAAGGGACAACCTCCTACAATGAGCAGTTCTTC	CASSEGTTSYNEQFF
TRBV24-1	TRBJ2-3	NA	TRBD1	TGTGCCACCAGGGGACAGGGGGCGGGCACAGATACGCAGTATTTT	CATRGQGAGTDTQYF
TRBV4-1	TRBJ1-4	NA	NA	TGCGCCAGCAGCCAACCGGAGCACCGGCCCAATGAAAAACTGTTTTTT	CASSQPEHRPNEKLFF
TRBV6-5	TRBJ2-6	NA	TRBD1	TGTGCCAGCACCGGGACAGCTGGGGCCAACGTCCTGACTTTC	CASTGTAGANVLTF